This T cell receptor beta chain is from a study of cytomegalovirus exposure and HLA in healthy donors. General study findings and limits: Among TCR beta chains, those listed as cytomegalovirus-associated numbered some 160.

The CDR3 is 14 amino acids. Germline CDR1 is PRHDT and CDR2 is FYEKMQ (reference sequence). Trimming took off 2 bases at V and 6 bases at J, with 13 bases between the two ends. The PCR ran on 60 Vbeta and 13 Jbeta primers. Data came from immunoSEQ multiplex PCR; TCRdb stores just in-frame clones and leaves some out. The sample shows 55,000 or so clones, about 82% of them seen only once. As to this clone: The antigen remains unidentified.

Sequences were obtained from PBMCs. V usage is TRBV13 and J usage is TRBJ1-2; D remains unclear. This clonotype originated in a man aged 25 to 40 in good health and CMV-seronegative. DNA of the CDR3: TGTGCCAGCAGCTTACTCGGAGCCGGGGATGGCTACACCTTC. Protein sequence: CASSLLGAGDGYTF.